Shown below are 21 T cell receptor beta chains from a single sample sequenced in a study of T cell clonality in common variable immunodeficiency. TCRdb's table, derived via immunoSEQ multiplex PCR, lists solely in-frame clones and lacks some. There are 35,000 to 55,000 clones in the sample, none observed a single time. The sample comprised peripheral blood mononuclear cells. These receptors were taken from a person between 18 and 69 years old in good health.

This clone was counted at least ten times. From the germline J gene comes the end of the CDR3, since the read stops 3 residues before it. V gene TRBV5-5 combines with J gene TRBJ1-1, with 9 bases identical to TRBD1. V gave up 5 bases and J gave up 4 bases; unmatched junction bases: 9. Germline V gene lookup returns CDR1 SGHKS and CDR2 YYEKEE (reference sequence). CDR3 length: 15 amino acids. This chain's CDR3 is CASRRTGTGSTEAFF. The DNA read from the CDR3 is TGTGCCAGCAGGCGAACCGGGACAGGGAGCACTGAA.

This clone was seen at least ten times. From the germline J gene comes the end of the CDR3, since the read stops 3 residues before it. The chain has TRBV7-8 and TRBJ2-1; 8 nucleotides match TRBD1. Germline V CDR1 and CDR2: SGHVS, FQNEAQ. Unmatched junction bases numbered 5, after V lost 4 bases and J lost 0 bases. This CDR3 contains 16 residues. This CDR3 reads CASSSLDRVSYNEQFF. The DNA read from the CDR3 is TGTGCCAGCAGCTCTCTGGACAGGGTCTCCTACAATGAG.

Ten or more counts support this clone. CDR3 residues: CASSQELNRAGGLDTQYF. CDR3 DNA, as far as it was read: TGTGCCAGCAGCCAAGAATTGAATCGTGCGGGAGGGTTGGATACG. This rearrangement joins TRBV4-2 to TRBJ2-3; 9 bases are a match to TRBD2. The read ends 3 residues shy of where the CDR3 ends; the end is completed using the germline J gene. V lost 0 bases, J lost 6 bases, and 13 bases stayed unmatched. The CDR3 has 18 residues. The germline V gene encodes CDR1 LGHNA and CDR2 YNFKEQ.

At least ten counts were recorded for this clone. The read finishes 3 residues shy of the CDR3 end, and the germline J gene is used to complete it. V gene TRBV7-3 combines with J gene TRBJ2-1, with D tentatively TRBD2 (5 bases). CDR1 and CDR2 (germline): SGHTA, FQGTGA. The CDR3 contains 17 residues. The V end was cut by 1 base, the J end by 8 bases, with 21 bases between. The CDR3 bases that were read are TGTGCCAGCAGCTTAAGGGCCGGTACCGGGGTCCGACATGAG. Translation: CASSLRAGTGVRHE. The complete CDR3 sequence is CASSLRAGTGVRHEQFF.

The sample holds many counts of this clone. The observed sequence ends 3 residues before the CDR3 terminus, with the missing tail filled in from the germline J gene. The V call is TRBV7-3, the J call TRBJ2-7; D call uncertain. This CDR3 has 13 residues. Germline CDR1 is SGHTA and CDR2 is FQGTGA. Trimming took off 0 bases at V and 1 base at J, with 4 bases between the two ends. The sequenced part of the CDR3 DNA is TGTGCCAGCAGCTTAACTCCTTCCTACGAG. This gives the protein CASSLTPSYE. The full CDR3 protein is CASSLTPSYEQYF.

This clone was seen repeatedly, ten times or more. CDR3 bases read: TGTGCCAGCAGCACTACGGAAAGTCAAGAGACC. Translating gives CASSTTESQET. The CDR3 as a whole reads CASSTTESQETQYF. This chain uses TRBV7-9 with TRBJ2-5; D remains unclear. Read sequence stops 3 residues before the CDR3 end, and the germline J gene provides the missing end. Germline CDR1 reads SEHNR; CDR2 reads FQNEAQ (reference sequence). The CDR3 has 14 amino acids. Trimming stripped 5 bases from V and 2 bases from J, with 12 bases between. The full variable domain, its missing parts supplied by reference TRBV7-9 and TRBJ2-5, is DTGVSQNPRHKITKRGQNVTFRCDPISEHNRLYWYRQTLGQGPEFLTYFQNEAQLEKSRLLSDRFSAERPKGSFSTLEIQRTEQGDSAMYLCASSTTESQETQYFGPGTRLLVL.

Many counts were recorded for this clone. The part of the CDR3 DNA that was read is TGTGCCTGGAGTTCCCACAGGGGCCGTATA. Its translation: CAWSSHRGRI. The entire CDR3 protein is CAWSSHRGRIAFF. The J gene is TRBJ1-1, the V gene TRBV30; 7 bases fit TRBD1. The read ends 3 residues shy of where the CDR3 ends; the end is completed using the germline J gene. The CDR3 sequence is 13 residues long. Germline CDR1 reads GTSNPN; CDR2 reads SVGIG (reference sequence). Together with reference TRBV30 and TRBJ1-1, the CDR3 gives the full variable domain: SQTIHQWPATLVQPVGSPLSLECTVEGTSNPNLYWYRQAAGRGLQLLFYSVGIGQISSEVPQNLSASRPQDRQFILSSKKLLLSDSGFYLCAWSSHRGRIAFFGQGTRLTVV.

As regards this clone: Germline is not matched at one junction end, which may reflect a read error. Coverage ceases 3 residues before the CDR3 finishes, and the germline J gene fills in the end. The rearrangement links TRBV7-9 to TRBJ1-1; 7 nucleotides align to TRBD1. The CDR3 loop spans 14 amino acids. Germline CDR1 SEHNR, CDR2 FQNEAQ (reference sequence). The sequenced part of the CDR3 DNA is TGTGCCAGCAGCCTCCAGGGGGGATACACTGGA. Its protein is CASSLQGGYTG. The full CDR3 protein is CASSLQGGYTGAFF.

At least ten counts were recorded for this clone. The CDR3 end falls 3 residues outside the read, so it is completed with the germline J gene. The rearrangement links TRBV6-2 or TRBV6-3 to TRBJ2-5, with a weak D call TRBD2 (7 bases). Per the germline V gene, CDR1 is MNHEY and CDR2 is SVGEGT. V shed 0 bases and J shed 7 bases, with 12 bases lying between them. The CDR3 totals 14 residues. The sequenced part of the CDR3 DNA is TGTGCCAGCAGTTACTCGGGGGGGCTGGGGACC. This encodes CASSYSGGLGT. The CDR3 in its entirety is CASSYSGGLGTQYF.

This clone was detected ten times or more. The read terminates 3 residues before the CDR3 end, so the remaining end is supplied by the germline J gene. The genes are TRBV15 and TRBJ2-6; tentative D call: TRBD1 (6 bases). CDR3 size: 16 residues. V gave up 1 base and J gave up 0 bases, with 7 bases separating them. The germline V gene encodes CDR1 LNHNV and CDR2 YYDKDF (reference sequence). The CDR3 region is CATSRGTDSGANVLTF. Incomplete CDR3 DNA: TGTGCCACCAGCAGAGGGACAGACTCTGGGGCCAACGTC.

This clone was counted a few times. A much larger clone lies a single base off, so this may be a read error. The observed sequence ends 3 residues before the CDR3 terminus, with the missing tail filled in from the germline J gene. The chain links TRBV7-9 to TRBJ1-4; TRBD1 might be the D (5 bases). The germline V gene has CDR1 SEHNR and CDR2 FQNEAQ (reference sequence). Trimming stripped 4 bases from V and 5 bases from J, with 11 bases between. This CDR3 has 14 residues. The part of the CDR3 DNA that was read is TGTGCCAGCAGCTCGGAACAGGAAAATGAAAAA. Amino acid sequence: CASSSEQENEK. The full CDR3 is CASSSEQENEKLFF.

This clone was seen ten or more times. The CDR3 protein is CASSLPQGHPISGANVLTF. The CDR3 DNA, read in part, is TGTGCCAGCAGTTTACCACAGGGCCATCCTATCTCTGGGGCCAACGTC. V is TRBV28 and J is TRBJ2-6; perhaps TRBD1 as D (6 bases). The read gets to within 3 residues of the CDR3 end, and the germline J gene fills in the rest. CDR3 length equals 19 residues. The germline CDR1 and CDR2 sequences are MDHEN and SYDVKM. V lost 2 bases to trimming and J lost 0 bases, with 17 bases between them.

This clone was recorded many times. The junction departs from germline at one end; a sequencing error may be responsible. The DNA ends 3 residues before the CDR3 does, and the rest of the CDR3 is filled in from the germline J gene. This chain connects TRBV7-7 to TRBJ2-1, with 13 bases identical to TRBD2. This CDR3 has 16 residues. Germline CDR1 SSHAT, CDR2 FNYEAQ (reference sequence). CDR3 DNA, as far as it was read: TGTGCTAGCAGCCGGACTAGCGGGAGCTCCTACAATGAG. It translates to CASSRTSGSSYNE. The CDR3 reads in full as CASSRTSGSSYNEQFF.

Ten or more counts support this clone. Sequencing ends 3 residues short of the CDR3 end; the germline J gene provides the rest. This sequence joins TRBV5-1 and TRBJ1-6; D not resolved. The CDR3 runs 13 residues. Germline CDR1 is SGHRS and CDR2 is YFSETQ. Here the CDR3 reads CASSLEGKGTLHF. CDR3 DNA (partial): TGCGCCAGCAGCTTGGAGGGTAAAGGCACC.

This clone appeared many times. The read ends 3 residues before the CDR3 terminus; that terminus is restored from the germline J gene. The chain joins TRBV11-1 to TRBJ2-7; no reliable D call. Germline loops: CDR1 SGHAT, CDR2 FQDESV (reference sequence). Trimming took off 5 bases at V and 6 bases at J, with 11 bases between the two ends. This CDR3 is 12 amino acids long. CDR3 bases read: TGTGCCAGCAGCAAGAATCAGCGCGAG. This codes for CASSKNQRE. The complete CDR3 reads CASSKNQREQYF.

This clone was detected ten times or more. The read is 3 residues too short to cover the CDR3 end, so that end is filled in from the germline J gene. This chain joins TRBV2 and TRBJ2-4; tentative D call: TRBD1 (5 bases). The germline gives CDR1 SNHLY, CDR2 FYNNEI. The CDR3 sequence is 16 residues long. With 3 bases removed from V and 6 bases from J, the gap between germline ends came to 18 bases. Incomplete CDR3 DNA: TGTGCCAGCAGTGACCCAGGGCAGACCCTCGGAAACATT. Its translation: CASSDPGQTLGNI. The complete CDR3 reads CASSDPGQTLGNIQYF.

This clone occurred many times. The CDR3 loop is CAWALRRDTEAFF. The covered CDR3 bases are TGTGCCTGGGCTTTGAGGAGGGACACTGAA. V and J are TRBV30 and TRBJ1-1; D is undetermined. The read ends 3 residues early relative to the CDR3; the germline J gene fills the gap. CDR3 length equals 13 residues. In germline, CDR1 is GTSNPN, CDR2 SVGIG (reference sequence). Trimming took 5 bases from V and 3 from J, leaving 13 bases between them.

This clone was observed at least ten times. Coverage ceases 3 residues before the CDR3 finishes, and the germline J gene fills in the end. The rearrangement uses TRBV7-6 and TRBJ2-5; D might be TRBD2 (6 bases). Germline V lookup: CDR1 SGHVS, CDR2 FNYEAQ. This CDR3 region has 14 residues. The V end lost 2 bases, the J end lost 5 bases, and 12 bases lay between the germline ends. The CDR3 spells CASSLLGTWETQYF. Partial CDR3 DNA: TGTGCCAGCAGCTTACTCGGGACTTGGGAGACC.

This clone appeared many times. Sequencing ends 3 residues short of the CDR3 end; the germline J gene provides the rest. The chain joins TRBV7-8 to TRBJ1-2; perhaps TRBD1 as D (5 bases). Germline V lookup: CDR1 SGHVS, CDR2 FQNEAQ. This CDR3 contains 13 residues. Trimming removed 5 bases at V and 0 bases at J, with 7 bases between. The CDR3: CASSDRTNYGYTF. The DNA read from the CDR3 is TGTGCCAGCAGCGACAGAACTAACTATGGC.

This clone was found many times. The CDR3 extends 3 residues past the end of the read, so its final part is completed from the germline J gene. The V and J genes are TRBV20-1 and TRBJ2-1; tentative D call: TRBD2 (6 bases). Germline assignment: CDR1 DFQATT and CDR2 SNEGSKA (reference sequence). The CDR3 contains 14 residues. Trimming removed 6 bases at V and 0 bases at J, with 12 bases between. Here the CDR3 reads CSADRGSSYNEQFF. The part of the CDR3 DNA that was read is TGCAGTGCGGACCGGGGGAGCTCCTACAATGAG.

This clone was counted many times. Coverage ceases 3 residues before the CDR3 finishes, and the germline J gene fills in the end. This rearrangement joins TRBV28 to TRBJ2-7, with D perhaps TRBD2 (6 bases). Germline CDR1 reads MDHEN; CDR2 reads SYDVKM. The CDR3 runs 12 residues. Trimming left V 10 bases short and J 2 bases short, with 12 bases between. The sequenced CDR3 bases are TGTGCCACCCGGGGAGGAGCCTACGAG. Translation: CATRGGAYE. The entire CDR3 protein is CATRGGAYEQYF.